The 31 T cell receptor beta chains reported below all come from one sample, sequenced in a study of PD-1 blockade in classical Hodgkin lymphoma. With no exception, relapse followed autologous stem cell transplantation in all patients, and brentuximab vedotin exposure varied. The protocol was immunoSEQ multiplex PCR, while the TCRdb copy is restricted to in-frame clones and leaves out a portion. In the table there are some 30,000 clones, around 67% of which are singletons. The starting material was peripheral blood mononuclear cells (PBMCs), obtained before the second cycle of nivolumab. The receptors here all came from a human donor with classical Hodgkin lymphoma.

A single count supports this clone. The V call is TRBV28, the J call TRBJ1-1, with TRBD1 as a possible D gene (5 bases). The germline V gene has CDR1 MDHEN and CDR2 SYDVKM. The CDR3 length is 12 residues. Trimming took off 1 base at V and 8 bases at J, with 8 bases between the two ends. The CDR3 spells CASSLSRTEAFF. CDR3 nucleotide sequence: TGTGCCAGCAGTTTATCCCGGACAGAAGCTTTCTTT.

V gene TRBV6-5 combines with J gene TRBJ1-6, with D perhaps matching TRBD1 (5 bases). Germline loops: CDR1 MNHEY, CDR2 SVGAGI. The CDR3 sequence is 16 residues long. V lost 6 bases to trimming and J lost 4 bases, with 16 bases between them. CDR3: CASSYGGLGYNSPLHF. Here the CDR3 DNA reads TGTGCCAGCAGCTACGGGGGGTTAGGATATAATTCACCCCTCCACTTT.

The chain links TRBV7-9 to TRBJ1-2; D unresolved. The V and J ends lost 7 bases and 1 base respectively, with 13 bases between them. This CDR3 has 14 amino acids. The germline V gene has CDR1 SEHNR and CDR2 FQNEAQ (reference sequence). CDR3 DNA sequence: TGTGCCAGCACCATTAGCGGGGTTAACTATGGCTACACCTTC. It codes for CASTISGVNYGYTF.

The rearrangement joins TRBV11-1 to TRBJ2-7; D remains ambiguous. The ends were cut back, 3 bases at V and 4 bases at J, with 10 bases in the middle. CDR3 length: 13 amino acids. Germline CDR1 reads SGHAT; CDR2 reads FQDESV (reference sequence). The DNA of the CDR3 is TGTGCCAGCAGCTTTGGGATTGGGTACGAGCAGTACGTC. Residues: CASSFGIGYEQYV.

This clone was picked up a small number of times. The J gene is TRBJ1-6, the V gene TRBV5-1; D possibly corresponds to TRBD1 (5 bases). The V gene's germline CDR1 is SGHRS and CDR2 YFSETQ. The CDR3 runs 15 residues. The V end was cut by 0 bases, the J end by 7 bases, with 11 bases between. The CDR3 sequence: CASSLGGFGNSPLHF. DNA for the CDR3: TGCGCCAGCAGCTTGGGGGGCTTCGGAAATTCACCCCTCCACTTT.

This rearrangement joins TRBV6-1 to TRBJ2-3, with 9 bases identical to TRBD1. CDR3 length equals 18 residues. V was clipped by 2 bases and J by 4 bases; unmatched bases: 13. Germline CDR1 MNHNS, CDR2 SASEGT. CDR3: CASSERSIPGQGPDTQYF. The CDR3 nucleotides are TGTGCCAGCAGTGAACGGAGTATACCGGGACAGGGCCCAGATACGCAGTATTTT.

This chain links TRBV4-3 with TRBJ1-4, with D perhaps matching TRBD1 (5 bases). The V gene lost 4 bases and the J gene lost 8 bases, with 17 bases spanning the gap. The CDR3 has 15 amino acids. The germline V gene encodes CDR1 LGHNA and CDR2 YSLEER. The CDR3 nucleotides are TGCGCCAGCAGCCCTTGGGGGGGTTCGGGAGAAAAACTGTTTTTT. Protein product: CASSPWGGSGEKLFF.

This rearrangement joins TRBV7-9 to TRBJ1-4; D unclear. The V gene lost 0 bases and the J gene lost 8 bases, with 13 bases spanning the gap. CDR3 length: 15 residues. Germline V gene lookup returns CDR1 SEHNR and CDR2 FQNEAQ (reference sequence). The CDR3 sequence is CASSLATGPGEKLFF. The CDR3 coding sequence is TGTGCCAGCAGCTTAGCTACGGGCCCCGGGGAAAAACTGTTTTTT.

This clone was seen a handful of times. The rearrangement joins TRBV7-9 to TRBJ2-3; D is perhaps TRBD1 or TRBD2 (5 bases each). The germline V and J ends were trimmed by 5 bases and 1 base, with 7 bases remaining between them. In germline, CDR1 is SEHNR, CDR2 FQNEAQ (reference sequence). This CDR3 has 13 amino acids. For the CDR3, the DNA is TGTGCCAGCAGCAGGGACGGCACAGATACGCAGTATTTT. Translation: CASSRDGTDTQYF.

Only a few counts were recorded for this clone. This chain connects TRBV28 to TRBJ1-1, with no clear D. Per germline, CDR1 MDHEN and CDR2 SYDVKM. This CDR3 has 16 amino acids. V dropped 5 bases and J dropped 5 bases, with 21 bases sitting between them. CDR3 sequence (DNA): TGTGCCAGCAGTCCGATACGGGTCGTATCTAAGACTGAAGCTTTCTTT. It specifies CASSPIRVVSKTEAFF.

The chain employs TRBV6-1 and TRBJ2-3; 10 bases agree with TRBD2. This CDR3 has 16 amino acids. CDR1 and CDR2 (germline): MNHNS, SASEGT. J lost 3 bases, V lost 1 base, and 4 bases had no gene match. CDR3 in DNA: TGTGCCAGCAGTGAAGGAGCGGGGGGGGTGACAGATACGCAGTATTTT. This translates into CASSEGAGGVTDTQYF.

This clone was seen a single time. The chain couples TRBV4-1 to TRBJ1-5, with 9 bases that match TRBD1. There are 17 residues in the CDR3. The ends lost 6 bases at V and 4 bases at J; junction bases unmatched: 13. From germline, CDR1 is MGHRA and CDR2 YSYEKL. DNA of the CDR3: TGCGCCAGCAGTCCCGGGACAGGGAATGATAGGAATCAGCCCCAGCATTTT. Translating it yields CASSPGTGNDRNQPQHF.

This chain uses TRBV5-1 with TRBJ2-2; 7 nucleotides align to TRBD2. Germline CDR1 and CDR2: SGHRS and YFSETQ. The CDR3 length is 14 residues. V was clipped by 3 bases and J by 7 bases; unmatched bases: 6. CDR3 nucleotides: TGCGCCAGCAGCTCGGGAGGAGGTCACGGGGAGCTGTTTTTT. This gives the protein CASSSGGGHGELFF. Variable domain in full (rest from reference TRBV5-1 and TRBJ2-2): KAGVTQTPRYLIKTRGQQVTLSCSPISGHRSVSWYQQTPGQGLQFLFEYFSETQRNKGNFPGRFSGRQFSNSRSEMNVSTLELGDSALYLCASSSGGGHGELFFGEGSRLTVL.

The gene calls are TRBV2 and TRBJ1-5; 7 positions match TRBD1. The CDR3 length is 17 residues. Germline V gene sequence: CDR1 SNHLY, CDR2 FYNNEI. V was pared by 4 bases and J by 1 base, with 10 bases of the junction left unmatched. The CDR3 nucleotides read TGTGCCAGCAGTGCAATTGGAAGGGGGCTGAGCAATCAGCCCCAGCATTTT. As protein: CASSAIGRGLSNQPQHF.

The rearrangement links TRBV6-1 to TRBJ2-3; 10 positions agree with TRBD2. Germline trimming cut 4 bases from V and 2 bases from J; bases unmatched to any gene: 3. The V gene's germline CDR1 is MNHNS and CDR2 SASEGT. This CDR3 comprises 15 residues. The CDR3 DNA is TGTGCCAGCAGTGTAGCGGGGGGCCCCACAGATACGCAGTATTTT. Amino acids: CASSVAGGPTDTQYF.

This sequence joins TRBV23-1 and TRBJ1-2; D not resolved. TRBV23-1 is an open reading frame, and its role is uncertain. Trimming took 4 bases from V and 2 from J, leaving 11 bases between them. This CDR3 has 14 residues. The CDR3 here is CASSREELNYGYTF. CDR3 DNA: TGCGCCAGCAGTCGTGAAGAGTTAAACTATGGCTACACCTTC.

This clone was found once. V usage is TRBV5-1 and J usage is TRBJ1-2; TRBD1 might be the D (6 bases). V was shortened by 2 bases and J by 8 bases, with 16 bases between the two germline ends. Germline lookup yields CDR1 SGHRS and CDR2 YFSETQ. This CDR3 comprises 14 residues. The CDR3 loop is CASSFGLQGTGYTF. For the CDR3, the DNA is TGCGCCAGCAGCTTCGGATTACAGGGAACCGGCTACACCTTC.

The chain combines TRBV7-9 with TRBJ1-2; D perhaps matches TRBD1 (6 bases). Germline loops: CDR1 SEHNR, CDR2 FQNEAQ (reference sequence). Between the trimmed V and J ends, which lost 0 bases and 5 bases, there was a span of 10 bases. The length of the CDR3 is 14 residues. CDR3 residues: CASSLARGPYGYTF. In DNA, the CDR3 is TGTGCCAGCAGCTTAGCCAGGGGCCCGTATGGCTACACCTTC.

The rearrangement uses TRBV19 and TRBJ2-7, with 8 bases lining up with TRBD1. Germline V gene lookup returns CDR1 LNHDA and CDR2 SQIVND (reference sequence). This CDR3 is 15 amino acids long. J gave up 6 bases and V 5 bases, and 12 bases lay outside the gene matches. The chain's CDR3 is CASSRGQGGYGEQYF. For the CDR3, the DNA is TGTGCCAGTAGTCGTGGACAGGGCGGATATGGCGAGCAGTACTTC.

The V and J genes are TRBV9 and TRBJ2-1; 14 bases match TRBD2. CDR1 and CDR2 from the germline V gene are SGDLS and YYNGEE. The CDR3 extends over 19 amino acids. Germline trimming cut 3 bases from V and 1 base from J; bases unmatched to any gene: 9. DNA for the CDR3: TGTGCCAGCAGCGCCGGGGGACTAGCGGGGGCCTTATCCTACAATGAGCAGTTCTTC. Residues: CASSAGGLAGALSYNEQFF.

This chain uses TRBV28 with TRBJ2-7; D possibly corresponds to TRBD2 (6 bases). CDR1 is MDHEN and CDR2 is SYDVKM in the germline V gene. V was cut by 11 bases and J by 7 bases, with 12 bases left in between. The CDR3 spans 10 residues. The CDR3 protein is CAASRGEQYV. CDR3 sequence (DNA): TGTGCCGCCAGTCGGGGGGAGCAGTACGTC.

The chain carries TRBV19 and TRBJ1-3; maybe TRBD1 (5 bases). The CDR3 sequence is 15 residues long. Germline CDR1 is LNHDA and CDR2 is SQIVND (reference sequence). Trimming stripped 6 bases from V and 0 bases from J, with 12 bases between. DNA of the CDR3: TGTGCCAGTAGGTTCGGGACCTTCTCTGGAAACACCATATATTTT. As protein: CASRFGTFSGNTIYF.

The genes are TRBV20-1 and TRBJ2-1; D is unresolved. Trimming pared 5 bases from V and 7 bases from J, leaving 6 bases between. This CDR3 spans 10 amino acids. CDR1 is DFQATT, CDR2 SNEGSKA, per germline (reference sequence). The CDR3 DNA is TGCAGTGCTCTAGGAAATGAGCAGTTCTTC. It translates to CSALGNEQFF.

The rearrangement joins TRBV4-2 to TRBJ2-6; D gene unclear. Germline CDR1 LGHNA, CDR2 YNFKEQ. Trimming removed 2 bases at V and 4 bases at J, with 18 bases between. The CDR3 covers 18 residues. CDR3 coding DNA: TGTGCCAGCAGCCAACTCGAAGTGCCCTTGAAGGGGGCCAACGTCCTGACTTTC. Its protein product is CASSQLEVPLKGANVLTF.

V usage is TRBV5-1 and J usage is TRBJ2-5; possible D gene TRBD2, 5 bases. Germline V gene data show CDR1 as SGHRS and CDR2 as YFSETQ. The CDR3 sequence is 15 residues long. Trimming took off 4 bases at V and 0 bases at J, with 13 bases between the two ends. The DNA of the CDR3 is TGCGCCAGCAGCACCCGGACGGGGTACCAAGAGACCCAGTACTTC. Translation gives CASSTRTGYQETQYF.

This clone has at least ten counts. Sequence at one end of the junction differs from germline and may be a read error. DNA of the CDR3: TGTGCCAGCACCTTAAGGGCCCAAGAGACCCAGTACTTC. Translated: CASTLRAQETQYF. This chain joins TRBV7-2 and TRBJ2-5, with D unclear. Looked up from germline, CDR1 is SGHTA and CDR2 is FQGNSA. The CDR3 loop spans 13 amino acids.

This chain links TRBV7-9 with TRBJ2-1; TRBD1 agrees at 11 bases. V gave up 5 bases and J gave up 9 bases; unmatched junction bases: 9. Looked up from germline, CDR1 is SEHNR and CDR2 is FQNEAQ (reference sequence). The CDR3 totals 15 residues. Written as DNA, the CDR3 is TGTGCCAGCAGCAGCGGACAGGGGGCCGAGGTTGAGCAGTTCTTC. Its protein product is CASSSGQGAEVEQFF.

The rearrangement uses TRBV6-1 and TRBJ2-2; D gene ambiguous. Germline-derived CDR1 and CDR2 are MNHNS and SASEGT. The CDR3 is made up of 14 amino acids. The ends were cut back, 6 bases at V and 1 base at J, with 9 bases in the middle. The CDR3 sequence is CASRRSMNTGELFF. Here the CDR3 DNA reads TGTGCCAGCAGGCGGAGCATGAACACCGGGGAGCTGTTTTTT.

This clone was seen only a few times. The chain carries TRBV5-4 and TRBJ2-3; D tentatively reads TRBD1 or TRBD2 (6 bases each). Germline CDR1 SGHNT, CDR2 YYREEE (reference sequence). Trimming pared 4 bases from V and 4 bases from J, leaving 16 bases between. CDR3 length equals 15 residues. The CDR3 loop reads CASSLGGLRADTQYF. In DNA form, the CDR3 reads TGTGCCAGCAGCCTGGGGGGCCTTAGGGCAGATACGCAGTATTTT.

This sequence joins TRBV7-8 and TRBJ2-6; D unresolved. Trimming left V 2 bases short and J 5 bases short, with 19 bases between. From germline, CDR1 is SGHVS and CDR2 FQNEAQ. This CDR3 region has 18 residues. The CDR3: CASSLQSYPQSRANVLTF. CDR3 nucleotides: TGTGCCAGCAGCTTACAGAGTTACCCACAAAGTCGGGCCAACGTCCTGACTTTC.

This clone was seen a handful of times. The J gene is TRBJ2-1, the V gene TRBV6-5; D not resolved. V lost 6 bases and J lost 2, with 11 bases in between. CDR3 length: 14 residues. Germline V gives CDR1 MNHEY, CDR2 SVGAGI. The CDR3 nucleotides are TGTGCCAGCAGGGAACGGGCAACCTACAATGAGCAGTTCTTC. This sequence encodes CASRERATYNEQFF.